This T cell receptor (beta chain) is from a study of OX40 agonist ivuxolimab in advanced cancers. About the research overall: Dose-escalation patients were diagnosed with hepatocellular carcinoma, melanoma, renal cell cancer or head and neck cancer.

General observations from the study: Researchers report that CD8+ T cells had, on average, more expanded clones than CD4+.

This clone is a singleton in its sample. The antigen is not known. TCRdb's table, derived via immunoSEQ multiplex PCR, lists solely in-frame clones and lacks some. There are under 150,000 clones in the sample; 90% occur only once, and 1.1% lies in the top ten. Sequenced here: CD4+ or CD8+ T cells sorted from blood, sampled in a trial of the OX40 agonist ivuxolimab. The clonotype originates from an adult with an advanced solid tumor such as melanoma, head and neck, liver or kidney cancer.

The CDR3, as DNA: TGTGCCAGCAGCCACGGGACTAGCGGGAGGAGGTACAATGAGCAGTTCTTC. Residues: CASSHGTSGRRYNEQFF. The chain combines TRBV11-3 with TRBJ2-1, with 15 bases aligning to TRBD2. This CDR3 contains 17 residues. Germline V gene sequence: CDR1 SGHNT, CDR2 YENEEA. Trimming took 5 bases from V and 4 from J; bases not matched to a gene: 6.